This T cell receptor (beta chain) was found in a study of T cells after posttransplantation cyclophosphamide. Methotrexate plus calcineurin inhibitor accompanied controls' myeloablative marrow transplants; sampling was 1 year later. This CDR3 has 16 residues. CDR1 and CDR2 (germline): LGHNA, YNFKEQ. The V gene lost 0 bases and the J gene lost 6 bases, with 15 bases spanning the gap. This table comes from immunoSEQ multiplex PCR, and its TCRdb copy is limited to in-frame clones, with some not included. The sample has 7,500 to 10,000 clones; more than 70% are singletons. The genes are TRBV4-2 and TRBJ2-1; TRBD2 is a possible D gene (6 bases). Specimen: PBMCs, collected roughly 61 weeks after allogeneic stem cell transplant with calcineurin inhibitor and methotrexate. This TCR was sampled from a male patient aged 45-60 years who received an allogeneic stem cell transplant from an unrelated donor, was CMV-positive, and had chronic GVHD only. Some T cells may have originated in the graft donor. The CDR3 spells CASSQDLAARGNEQFF. CDR3 coding DNA: TGTGCCAGCAGCCAAGATCTGGCGGCGCGGGGCAATGAGCAGTTCTTC.